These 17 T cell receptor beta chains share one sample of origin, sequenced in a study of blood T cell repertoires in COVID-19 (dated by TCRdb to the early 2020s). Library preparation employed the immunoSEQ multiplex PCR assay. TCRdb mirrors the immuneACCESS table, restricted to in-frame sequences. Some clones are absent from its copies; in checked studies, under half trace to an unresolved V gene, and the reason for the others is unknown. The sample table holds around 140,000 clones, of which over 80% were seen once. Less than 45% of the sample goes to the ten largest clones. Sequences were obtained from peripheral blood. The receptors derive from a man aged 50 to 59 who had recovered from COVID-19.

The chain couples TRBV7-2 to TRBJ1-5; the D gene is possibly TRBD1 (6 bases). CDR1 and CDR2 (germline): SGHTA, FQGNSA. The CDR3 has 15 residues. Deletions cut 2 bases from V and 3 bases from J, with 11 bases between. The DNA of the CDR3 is TGTGCCAGCAGCTTATTGACAGGAAACAATCAGCCCCAGCATTTT. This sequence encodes CASSLLTGNNQPQHF.

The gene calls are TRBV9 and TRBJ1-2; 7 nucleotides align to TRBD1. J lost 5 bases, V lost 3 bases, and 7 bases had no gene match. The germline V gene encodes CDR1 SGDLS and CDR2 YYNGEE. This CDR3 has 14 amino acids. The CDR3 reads CASSATQGMYGYTF. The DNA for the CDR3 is TGTGCCAGCAGCGCGACACAGGGGATGTATGGCTACACCTTC.

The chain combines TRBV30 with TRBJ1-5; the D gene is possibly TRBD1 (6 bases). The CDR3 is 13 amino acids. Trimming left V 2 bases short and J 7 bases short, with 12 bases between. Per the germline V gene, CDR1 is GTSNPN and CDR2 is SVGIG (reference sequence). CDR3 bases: TGTGCCTGGAGTACCAGGGGTAAACAGCCCCAGCATTTT. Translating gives CAWSTRGKQPQHF.

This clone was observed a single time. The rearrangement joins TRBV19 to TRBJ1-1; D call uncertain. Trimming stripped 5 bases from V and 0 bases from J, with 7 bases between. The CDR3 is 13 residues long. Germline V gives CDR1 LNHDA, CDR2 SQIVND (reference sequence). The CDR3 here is CASSATLNTEAFF. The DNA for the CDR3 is TGTGCCAGTAGTGCGACATTGAACACTGAAGCTTTCTTT.

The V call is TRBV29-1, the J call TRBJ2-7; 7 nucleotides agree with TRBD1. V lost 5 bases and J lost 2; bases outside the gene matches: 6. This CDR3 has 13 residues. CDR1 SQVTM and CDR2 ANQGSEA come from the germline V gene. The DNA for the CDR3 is TGCAGCGTTTACACAGGGGTAACCTACGAGCAGTACTTC. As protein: CSVYTGVTYEQYF.

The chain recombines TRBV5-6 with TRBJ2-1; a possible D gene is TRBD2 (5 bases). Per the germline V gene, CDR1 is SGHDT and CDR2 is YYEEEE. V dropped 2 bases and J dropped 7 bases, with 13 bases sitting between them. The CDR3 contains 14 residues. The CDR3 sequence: CASSLGRSGNEQFF. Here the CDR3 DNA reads TGTGCCAGCAGCTTAGGACGTTCGGGGAATGAGCAGTTCTTC.

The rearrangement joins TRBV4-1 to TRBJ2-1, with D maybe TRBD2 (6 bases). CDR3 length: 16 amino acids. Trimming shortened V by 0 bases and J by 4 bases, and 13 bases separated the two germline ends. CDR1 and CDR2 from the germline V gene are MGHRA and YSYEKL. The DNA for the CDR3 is TGCGCCAGCAGCCAAGATAGGGCGGGGTCTTACAATGAGCAGTTCTTC. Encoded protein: CASSQDRAGSYNEQFF.

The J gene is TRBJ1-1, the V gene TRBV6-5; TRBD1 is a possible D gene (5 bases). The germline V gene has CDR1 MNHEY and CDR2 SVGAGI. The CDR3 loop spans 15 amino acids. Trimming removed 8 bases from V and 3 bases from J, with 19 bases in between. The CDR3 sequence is CASWGRTQVHTEAFF. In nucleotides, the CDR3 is TGTGCCAGCTGGGGCCGGACCCAAGTCCACACTGAAGCTTTCTTT.

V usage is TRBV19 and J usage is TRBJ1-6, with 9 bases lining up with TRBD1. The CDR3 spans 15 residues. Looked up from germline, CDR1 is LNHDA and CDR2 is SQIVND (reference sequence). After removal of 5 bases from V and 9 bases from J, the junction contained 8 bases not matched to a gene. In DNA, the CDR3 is TGTGCCAGTAGTCTGGGACAGGGAGGTGTTTCACCCCTCCACTTT. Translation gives CASSLGQGGVSPLHF.

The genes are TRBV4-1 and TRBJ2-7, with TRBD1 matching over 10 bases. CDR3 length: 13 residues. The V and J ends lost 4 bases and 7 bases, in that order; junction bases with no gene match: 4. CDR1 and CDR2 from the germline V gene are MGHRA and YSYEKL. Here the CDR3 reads CASSPDRGWEQYF. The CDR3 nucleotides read TGCGCCAGCAGCCCGGACAGGGGGTGGGAGCAGTACTTC.

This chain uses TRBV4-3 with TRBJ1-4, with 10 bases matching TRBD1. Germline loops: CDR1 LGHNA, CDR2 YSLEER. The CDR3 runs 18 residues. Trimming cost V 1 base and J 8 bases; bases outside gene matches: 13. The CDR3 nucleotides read TGCGCCAGCAGCCAAGTCCCGGGACAGGGGTCGTCTGGGGAAAAACTGTTTTTT. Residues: CASSQVPGQGSSGEKLFF.

The CDR3 reads CASSLDGQGNEQYF. The CDR3 DNA sequence: TGCGCCAGCAGCTTGGACGGACAGGGGAACGAGCAGTACTTC. The rearrangement links TRBV5-1 to TRBJ2-7; 9 nucleotides align to TRBD1. CDR1 is SGHRS, CDR2 YFSETQ, per germline. Germline trimming cut 0 bases from V and 5 bases from J; bases unmatched to any gene: 3. The CDR3 consists of 14 residues.

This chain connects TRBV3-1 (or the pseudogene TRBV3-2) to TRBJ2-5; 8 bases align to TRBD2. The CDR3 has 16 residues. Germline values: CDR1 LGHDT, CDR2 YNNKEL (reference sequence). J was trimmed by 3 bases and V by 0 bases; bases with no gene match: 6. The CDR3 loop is CASSQDNGGVKETQYF. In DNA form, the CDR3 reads TGTGCCAGCAGCCAAGATAACGGGGGGGTGAAAGAGACCCAGTACTTC.

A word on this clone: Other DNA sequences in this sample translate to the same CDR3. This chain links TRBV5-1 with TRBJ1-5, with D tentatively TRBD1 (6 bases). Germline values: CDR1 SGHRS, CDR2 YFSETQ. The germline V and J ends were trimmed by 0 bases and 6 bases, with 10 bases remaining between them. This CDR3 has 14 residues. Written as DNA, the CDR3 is TGCGCCAGCAGCTTGGGCCAGGGGACTCAGCCCCAGCATTTT. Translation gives CASSLGQGTQPQHF.

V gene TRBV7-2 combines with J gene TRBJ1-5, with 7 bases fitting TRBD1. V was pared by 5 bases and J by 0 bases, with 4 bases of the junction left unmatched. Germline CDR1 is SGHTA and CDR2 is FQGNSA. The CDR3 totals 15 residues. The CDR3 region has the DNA TGTGCCAGCAGCACGACAGGGCTTAGCAATCAGCCCCAGCATTTT. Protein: CASSTTGLSNQPQHF. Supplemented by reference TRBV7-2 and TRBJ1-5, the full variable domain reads GAGVSQSPSNKVTEKGKDVELRCDPISGHTALYWYRQSLGQGLEFLIYFQGNSAPDKSGLPSDRFSAERTGGSVSTLTIQRTQQEDSAVYLCASSTTGLSNQPQHFGDGTRLSIL.

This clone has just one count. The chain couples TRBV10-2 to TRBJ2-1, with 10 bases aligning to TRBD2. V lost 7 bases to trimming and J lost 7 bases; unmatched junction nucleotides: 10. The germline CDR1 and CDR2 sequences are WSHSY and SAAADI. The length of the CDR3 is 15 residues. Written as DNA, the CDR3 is TGCGCCAGCAACCCGTTAGCGGGGGGTATTAATGAGCAGTTCTTC. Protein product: CASNPLAGGINEQFF.

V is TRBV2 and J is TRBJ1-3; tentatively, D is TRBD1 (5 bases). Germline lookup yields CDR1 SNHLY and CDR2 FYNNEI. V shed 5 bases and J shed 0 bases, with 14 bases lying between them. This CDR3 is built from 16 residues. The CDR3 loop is CASSTLGQISGNTIYF. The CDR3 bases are TGTGCCAGCAGTACCCTTGGACAAATCTCTGGAAACACCATATATTTT.